This T cell receptor beta chain was sequenced during a study of early T cells in non-severe SARS-CoV-2 infection. Study-wide context: From unsorted whole blood, bulk RNA was sequenced, and the chains remained unpaired.

Study-wide points: In VDJdb matching, anti-spike CD8 responses were favored while private and CD4 specificities went missing.

Attached unique molecular identifiers marked individual cDNA molecules. TCRdb called the 5' RACE reads again in MiXCR, with one record for every CDR3 protein. The sample lists tens of thousands of distinct CDR3 sequences; approximately 10% were seen once. In its sample, this clonotype was seen many times. The antigen remains undetermined. The V gene end was trimmed by 6 bases and the J gene end by 4 bases; junction bases not matched to a gene: 10. The V gene's germline CDR1 is SNHLY and CDR2 FYNNEI. CDR3 length: 15 amino acids. The receptor's source is an adult who was a healthcare worker with PCR-confirmed SARS-CoV-2 infection or an uninfected control (not recorded which). V gene TRBV2 combines with J gene TRBJ2-5; 8 positions agree with TRBD1. The sequenced sample was whole blood. CDR3 bases: TGTGCCAGCAGGAAAGACAGGGGCGCAGGAGAGACCCAGTACTTC. Translated, it gives CASRKDRGAGETQYF.